This paragraph reports one T cell receptor (beta chain). Treatment specified: roughly 19 received Ad26.COV2.S at low or high dose, single or two shots; 5 received placebo; per-sample allocation not given. Day 63 after the first vaccine or placebo injection was the time point for sampling. The sample originates from a study of Ad26.COV2.S vaccination and SARS-CoV-2 variants. Germline assignment: CDR1 ENHRY and CDR2 SYGVKD. Germline trimming cut 3 bases from V and 6 bases from J; bases unmatched to any gene: 7. The CDR3 has 15 amino acids. Generated by immunoSEQ multiplex PCR, the TCRdb table keeps only in-frame clones and is missing some. The repertoire holds some 420,000 clones, with 85% to 90% as singletons.

The chain couples TRBV10-3 to TRBJ2-2; 7 bases match TRBD1. The sequence came from a person aged 18 to 65 who received the Ad26.COV2.S COVID-19 vaccine or a placebo. The sample consisted of peripheral blood, taken in a trial of Ad26.COV2.S vaccine versus placebo. As DNA, the CDR3 is TGTGCCATCAGTGACGTAGGACAGGAGTCCGGGGAGCTGTTTTTT. This translates into CAISDVGQESGELFF.